The present T cell receptor (beta chain) was sequenced within a study of blood T cell repertoires in COVID-19. On the study more broadly: Whether acute or convalescent, the COVID-19 samples came from the United States, Italy and Spain. T cells, B-cell-depleted T cells, or PBMCs provided the cDNA or gDNA that served as material.

Germline lookup yields CDR1 LGHNA and CDR2 YNFKEQ. The CDR3 length is 15 residues. V lost 3 bases and J lost 2; bases outside the gene matches: 5. Profiling relied on immunoSEQ multiplex PCR, and the TCRdb table lists in-frame clones only, not all of them. The data hold 210,000 or so clones, with 65% to 90% observed a single time. In Seattle, patients joined the study during active infection and were tracked longitudinally. The chain carries TRBV4-2 and TRBJ2-3; 7 bases align to TRBD2. This sequence originates from a man between 45 and 60 years old with COVID-19, enrolled during active disease. Sequenced input: peripheral blood. The CDR3 loop is CASSQKSGATDTQYF. The CDR3, as DNA: TGTGCCAGCAGCCAGAAAAGCGGGGCCACAGATACGCAGTATTTT.